This T cell receptor (beta chain) was sequenced during a study of cytomegalovirus exposure and HLA in healthy donors. Primers for the PCR totalled 60 Vbeta and 13 Jbeta. Profiled with immunoSEQ multiplex PCR; TCRdb holds only in-frame clones, not every one. The table has roughly 180,000 clones, roughly 77% seen once. Sample: PBMCs. This sequence originates from a woman aged 40-49 years in good health and CMV-seropositive.

The CDR3 sequence: CASSATGRNEKLFF. DNA for the CDR3: TGTGCCAGCAGCGCGACAGGGAGGAATGAAAAACTGTTTTTT. This rearrangement joins TRBV9 to TRBJ1-4; 7 bases map to TRBD1. Germline assignment: CDR1 SGDLS and CDR2 YYNGEE. The trim removed 3 bases at V and 5 bases at J, leaving 4 bases unmatched. The CDR3 spans 14 residues. Looking up the rest from reference TRBV9 and TRBJ1-4 gives the full variable domain: DSGVTQTPKHLITATGQRVTLRCSPRSGDLSVYWYQQSLDQGLQFLIQYYNGEERAKGNILERFSAQQFPDLHSELNLSSLELGDSALYFCASSATGRNEKLFFGSGTQLSVL.